The TCR beta chain under discussion was sequenced for a study of blood T cell repertoires in COVID-19. The CDR3 covers 14 residues. The table came from immunoSEQ multiplex PCR; TCRdb's copy has only in-frame clones and leaves some out. The table shows about 180,000 clones, with about 90% occurring only once. Sequenced material: PBMCs or T cells enriched from blood (not recorded which). This chain links TRBV21-1 with TRBJ2-7; the table's D call, TRBD1, has no DNA check behind it. TRBV21-1 is designated a pseudogene. The receptor was isolated from a human donor with acute COVID-19. The donor label of this sample is uncertain. CDR3 sequence (DNA): TGTGCCAGCAGCAAAGTCAGGGTCTCCTACGAGCAGTACTTC. Amino acids: CASSKVRVSYEQYF.